These 22 T cell receptor beta chains came from one sample sequenced in a study of monozygotic twins with inflammatory bowel disease (dated by TCRdb to between 2017 and 2020). Libraries came from 5' RACE. TCRdb names Illumina HiSeq 2500 as the instrument used. TCRdb reprocessed the reads and provides one entry for every CDR3 protein sequence; no DNA is given. The table for this sample shows a few hundred thousand distinct CDR3 sequences. The ten largest clones add up to approximately 1.5% of the sample. The sequenced material came from blood. Receptor source: a human donor with ulcerative colitis or Crohn's disease, or a healthy co-twin of an affected twin (not recorded which).

The chain links TRBV20-1 to TRBJ2-1; TCRdb returns TRBD1, unconfirmable since there is no DNA. In germline, CDR1 is DFQATT, CDR2 SNEGSKA (reference sequence). This CDR3 has 15 amino acids. The CDR3: CSARTGKEVYNEQFF.

This sequence joins TRBV6-1 and TRBJ2-3; TCRdb picks TRBD1, but there is no DNA to check that call. The CDR3 extends over 13 amino acids. Germline V gene lookup returns CDR1 MNHNS and CDR2 SASEGT. CDR3 region: CASIIGTTDTQYF.

This chain connects TRBV5-6 to TRBJ2-7; the D call from TCRdb, TRBD1, cannot be confirmed without DNA. The length of the CDR3 is 15 residues. Germline CDR1 SGHDT, CDR2 YYEEEE. CDR3 loop: CASSSDPAGRNEQYF. The whole variable domain, filled in from reference TRBV5-6 and TRBJ2-7, reads DAGVTQSPTHLIKTRGQQVTLRCSPKSGHDTVSWYQQALGQGPQFIFQYYEEEERQRGNFPDRFSGHQFPNYSSELNVNALLLGDSALYLCASSSDPAGRNEQYFGPGTRLTVT.

The genes are TRBV7-9 and TRBJ2-1. The germline V gene encodes CDR1 SEHNR and CDR2 FQNEAQ (reference sequence). The CDR3 is 13 amino acids. CDR3 sequence: CASSPTSYNEQFF.

The chain couples TRBV11-2 to TRBJ2-7; TCRdb's D call, TRBD1, is unchecked because there is no DNA. The length of the CDR3 is 15 residues. Germline CDR1 and CDR2: SGHAT and FQNNGV. The CDR3 is CASSLSVAGDYEQYF.

The chain combines TRBV5-1 with TRBJ2-7; TCRdb proposes TRBD1, but this gene call is untestable without DNA. The CDR3 has 14 amino acids. Germline V gene sequence: CDR1 SGHRS, CDR2 YFSETQ. Here the CDR3 reads CASSPTPGGDSINF. Full variable domain (missing parts from reference TRBV5-1 and TRBJ2-7): KAGVTQTPRYLIKTRGQQVTLSCSPISGHRSVSWYQQTPGQGLQFLFEYFSETQRNKGNFPGRFSGRQFSNSRSEMNVSTLELGDSALYLCASSPTPGGDSINFGPGTRLTVT.

The chain has TRBV9 and TRBJ2-3. This CDR3 contains 14 residues. Germline CDR1 is SGDLS and CDR2 is YYNGEE. The CDR3 is CASSVALGTDTQYF.

The chain recombines TRBV6-1 with TRBJ1-1; TCRdb gives TRBD1 as the D gene, but with no DNA this cannot be confirmed. Germline-derived CDR1 and CDR2 are MNHNS and SASEGT. The CDR3 contains 15 residues. This CDR3 reads CASSERGRVVTEAFF.

This chain links TRBV2 with TRBJ2-7. There are 11 residues in the CDR3. The germline V gene has CDR1 SNHLY and CDR2 FYNNEI. CDR3 sequence reads: CASRASYEQYF.

The genes are TRBV6-1 and TRBJ1-2. The CDR3 has 12 amino acids. Germline CDR1 is MNHNS and CDR2 is SASEGT. The CDR3 sequence: CASSEIGGGYTF.

The J gene is TRBJ2-5, the V gene TRBV4-2. The germline V gene has CDR1 LGHNA and CDR2 YNFKEQ. This CDR3 is 13 amino acids long. This chain's CDR3 is CASSQVKSETQYF.

J is TRBJ2-1 and V is TRBV5-1; absent DNA, TCRdb's TRBD2 call cannot be checked. The length of the CDR3 is 15 residues. The V gene's germline CDR1 is SGHRS and CDR2 YFSETQ. CDR3 sequence reads: CASSPTAGGKNEQFF.

The chain recombines TRBV10-3 with TRBJ1-1. CDR3 length: 15 residues. The germline gives CDR1 ENHRY, CDR2 SYGVKD. The CDR3 is CAIRDLQSMNTEAFF.

The chain is built from TRBV12-3 or TRBV12-4 and TRBJ2-7; with no DNA, the TCRdb D assignment of TRBD2 cannot be verified. The CDR3 runs to 13 residues. The CDR3 spells CASSEGTYDEQYF.

The rearrangement links TRBV5-6 to TRBJ1-6; the TCRdb D gene call, TRBD1, has no DNA to confirm it. Germline values: CDR1 SGHDT, CDR2 YYEEEE. The CDR3 contains 16 residues. CDR3 loop: CASSPTGQGPGSPLHF. Complete variable domain (other parts from reference TRBV5-6 and TRBJ1-6): DAGVTQSPTHLIKTRGQQVTLRCSPKSGHDTVSWYQQALGQGPQFIFQYYEEEERQRGNFPDRFSGHQFPNYSSELNVNALLLGDSALYLCASSPTGQGPGSPLHFGNGTRLTVT.

The rearrangement links TRBV4-1 to TRBJ2-3; with no DNA, the TCRdb D assignment of TRBD2 cannot be verified. The CDR3 is made up of 17 amino acids. Looked up from germline, CDR1 is MGHRA and CDR2 is YSYEKL. The CDR3 reads CASSQERSGGAADTQYF.

The chain is built from TRBV7-2 and TRBJ1-1. The CDR3 has 13 residues. Germline CDR1 SGHTA, CDR2 FQGNSA. CDR3 region: CASSPKSGTEAFF.

This chain connects TRBV5-1 to TRBJ1-1. The CDR3 consists of 14 residues. The germline gives CDR1 SGHRS, CDR2 YFSETQ. CDR3: CASSLNRKNTEAFF.

This chain connects TRBV6-1 to TRBJ1-1; the D gene TCRdb calls, TRBD1, cannot be checked with no DNA. Germline V gene lookup returns CDR1 MNHNS and CDR2 SASEGT. The CDR3 is 15 residues long. This CDR3 reads CASSVGGSGNTEAFF.

The chain uses TRBV5-1 and TRBJ1-5; TCRdb proposes TRBD1, but this gene call is untestable without DNA. The CDR3 runs to 14 residues. Germline V gene lookup returns CDR1 SGHRS and CDR2 YFSETQ. CDR3 protein: CASSLRQGDQPQHF. Supplemented by reference TRBV5-1 and TRBJ1-5, the full variable domain reads KAGVTQTPRYLIKTRGQQVTLSCSPISGHRSVSWYQQTPGQGLQFLFEYFSETQRNKGNFPGRFSGRQFSNSRSEMNVSTLELGDSALYLCASSLRQGDQPQHFGDGTRLSIL.

The rearrangement joins TRBV5-1 to TRBJ2-3; TCRdb calls TRBD1, which cannot be checked without DNA. The CDR3 is 16 amino acids. Germline-derived CDR1 and CDR2 are SGHRS and YFSETQ. This CDR3 is CASSYTGTGTRDTQYF.

The rearrangement links TRBV7-9 to TRBJ2-1; TCRdb returns TRBD2, unconfirmable since there is no DNA. Germline V gene lookup returns CDR1 SEHNR and CDR2 FQNEAQ (reference sequence). The CDR3 runs 14 residues. This CDR3 is CASSERGLLNEQFF.